These 22 T cell receptor beta chains were all obtained from the same sample, sequenced in a study of blood T cell repertoires in COVID-19. Profiling relied on immunoSEQ multiplex PCR, and the TCRdb table lists in-frame clones only, not all of them. The repertoire consists of roughly 140,000 clones, with about 83% occurring once and the leading ten covering around 4.5%. The sample consisted of peripheral blood. The receptors derive from a woman between 35 and 50 years old with acute or convalescent COVID-19.

The CDR3 DNA follows: TGTGCCAGCTCACCACGACTAGCGGAGAACACCGGGGAGCTGTTTTTT. This sequence encodes CASSPRLAENTGELFF. This chain uses TRBV18 with TRBJ2-2; 9 bases are a match to TRBD2. V shed 1 base and J 1 base; nucleotides not matched to a gene: 1. Germline-derived CDR1 and CDR2 are KGHSH and LQKENI. CDR3 size: 16 residues. The whole variable domain, remainder taken from reference TRBV18 and TRBJ2-2, is NAGVMQNPRHLVRRRGQEARLRCSPMKGHSHVYWYRQLPEEGLKFMVYLQKENIIDESGMPKERFSAEFPKEGPSILRIQQVVRGDSAAYFCASSPRLAENTGELFFGEGSRLTVL.

The chain couples TRBV6-2 or TRBV6-3 to TRBJ1-1; TRBD1 might be the D (6 bases). CDR3 length equals 14 residues. The V gene lost 5 bases and the J gene lost 0 bases, with 10 bases spanning the gap. From germline, CDR1 is MNHEY and CDR2 SVGEGT. CDR3 protein: CASSTGTMNTEAFF. CDR3 sequence (DNA): TGTGCCAGCAGTACCGGGACAATGAACACTGAAGCTTTCTTT.

The chain carries TRBV20-1 and TRBJ1-2; D is unclear. The length of the CDR3 is 12 residues. CDR1 is DFQATT and CDR2 is SNEGSKA in the germline V gene (reference sequence). The V and J ends lost 3 bases and 2 bases respectively, with 7 bases between them. The CDR3 bases are TGCAGTGCTAGTCCCTTAAACTATGGCTACACCTTC. It translates to CSASPLNYGYTF.

J is TRBJ2-7 and V is TRBV24-1; 7 bases agree with TRBD1. The V gene end was trimmed by 9 bases and the J gene end by 4 bases; junction bases not matched to a gene: 14. Germline lookup yields CDR1 KGHDR and CDR2 SFDVKD. The CDR3 is made up of 15 amino acids. CDR3 DNA sequence: TGTGCCACCGACAGTACTCGGACAGGAGAGTACGAGCAGTACTTC. Translation gives CATDSTRTGEYEQYF.

This chain links TRBV7-9 with TRBJ1-1, with a tentative D call TRBD1 (5 bases). Trimming shortened V by 5 bases and J by 4 bases, and 11 bases separated the two germline ends. CDR1 SEHNR and CDR2 FQNEAQ come from the germline V gene (reference sequence). The CDR3 spans 13 residues. The CDR3 here is CASSHYGATEAFF. DNA for the CDR3: TGTGCCAGCAGCCATTATGGGGCCACTGAAGCTTTCTTT.

The chain recombines TRBV12-3 or TRBV12-4 with TRBJ1-2, with D possibly matching TRBD1 (5 bases). Deletions cut 1 base from V and 7 bases from J, with 10 bases between. This CDR3 contains 13 residues. For the CDR3, the DNA is TGTGCCAGCAGTTTAGGGGAAGGGGCTGGCTACACCTTC. This encodes CASSLGEGAGYTF.

This chain connects TRBV4-1 to TRBJ1-3, with D perhaps TRBD1 (6 bases). V lost 2 bases to trimming and J lost 14 bases, with 13 bases between them. Germline V gene sequence: CDR1 MGHRA, CDR2 YSYEKL. The CDR3 extends over 12 amino acids. The CDR3 sequence is CASSQSDRSVYF. DNA for the CDR3: TGCGCCAGCAGCCAATCTGACAGGTCCGTATATTTT.

The rearrangement joins TRBV5-1 to TRBJ2-7, with 9 bases fitting TRBD1. The CDR3 is made up of 15 amino acids. V shed 5 bases and J 8 bases; nucleotides not matched to a gene: 14. Germline V gene sequence: CDR1 SGHRS, CDR2 YFSETQ. CDR3 loop: CASSPPGQGSVKQYF. The CDR3 coding sequence is TGCGCCAGCAGTCCTCCGGGACAGGGTTCCGTGAAGCAGTACTTC.

The J gene is TRBJ1-5, the V gene TRBV4-3; no clear D. The CDR3 loop spans 18 amino acids. V shed 0 bases and J shed 0 bases, with 15 bases lying between them. The germline gives CDR1 LGHNA, CDR2 YSLEER. The CDR3 spells CASSQDIPQVYSNQPQHF. For the CDR3, the DNA is TGCGCCAGCAGCCAAGATATCCCGCAGGTCTATAGCAATCAGCCCCAGCATTTT.

The chain recombines TRBV5-1 with TRBJ1-3, with D tentatively TRBD1 (6 bases). Trimming cost V 4 bases and J 1 base, with 9 bases left between them. The CDR3 has 14 residues. Germline V gives CDR1 SGHRS, CDR2 YFSETQ. CDR3 protein: CASSQGGSGNTIYF. DNA of the CDR3: TGCGCCAGCAGCCAAGGGGGATCTGGAAACACCATATATTTT.

J is TRBJ2-1 and V is TRBV2, with a tentative D call TRBD2 (7 bases). Germline-derived CDR1 and CDR2 are SNHLY and FYNNEI. The CDR3 consists of 15 residues. V gave up 10 bases and J gave up 3 bases, with 19 bases separating them. CDR3 in amino acids: CATQGSGGDYNEQFF. CDR3 sequence (DNA): TGTGCCACCCAGGGGTCTGGGGGGGACTACAATGAGCAGTTCTTC.

This clone was counted a single time. At the DNA level, this CDR3 is encoded by other sequences in the same sample as well. The V and J genes are TRBV6-6 and TRBJ1-5; D is uncertain. Germline assignment: CDR1 MNHNY and CDR2 SVGAGI (reference sequence). The CDR3 loop spans 14 amino acids. V was shortened by 2 bases and J by 4 bases, with 9 bases between the two germline ends. In DNA form, the CDR3 reads TGTGCCAGCAGTTACAGCGAATCGAATCAGCCCCAGCATTTT. Its translation is CASSYSESNQPQHF.

The V and J genes are TRBV19 and TRBJ2-7; 8 bases match TRBD1. Germline CDR1 reads LNHDA; CDR2 reads SQIVND (reference sequence). Losses at the gene ends were 6 bases for V and 7 bases for J; bases not matched to a gene: 5. CDR3 length equals 12 residues. The CDR3 nucleotides read TGTGCCAGTAGGGACAGGGTTGGAGAGCAGTACTTC. It is translated as CASRDRVGEQYF.

J is TRBJ1-1 and V is TRBV6-6; 9 bases match TRBD1. V was pared by 2 bases and J by 8 bases, with 3 bases of the junction left unmatched. CDR1 MNHNY and CDR2 SVGAGI come from the germline V gene (reference sequence). This CDR3 has 13 residues. CDR3 residues: CASSYLGQGEAFF. CDR3 nucleotides: TGTGCCAGCAGTTACCTGGGACAGGGCGAAGCTTTCTTT.

J is TRBJ1-1 and V is TRBV5-4; D is unclear. CDR3 length equals 12 residues. The V gene lost 4 bases and the J gene lost 5 bases, with 9 bases spanning the gap. Germline V gene sequence: CDR1 SGHNT, CDR2 YYREEE (reference sequence). The chain's CDR3 is CASSRGGTEAFF. The CDR3, as DNA: TGTGCCAGCAGCCGGGGAGGAACTGAAGCTTTCTTT.

The rearrangement links TRBV3-1 (or the pseudogene TRBV3-2) to TRBJ1-2, with 8 bases that match TRBD1. Germline CDR1 reads LGHDT; CDR2 reads YNNKEL (reference sequence). V dropped 0 bases and J dropped 3; count of bases not matched to a gene: 3. The CDR3 is 15 amino acids. CDR3: CASSQDPTGDYGYTF. The CDR3 region has the DNA TGTGCCAGCAGCCAAGATCCGACAGGGGACTATGGCTACACCTTC.

The rearrangement links TRBV12-3 or TRBV12-4 to TRBJ2-5; tentative D call: TRBD1 (5 bases). The CDR3 runs 13 residues. Trimming took off 6 bases at V and 4 bases at J, with 12 bases between the two ends. CDR3 nucleotide sequence: TGTGCCAGCAGCCCCGACAGCAGAGAGACCCAGTACTTC. Its translation: CASSPDSRETQYF.

J is TRBJ1-2 and V is TRBV3-1 (or the pseudogene TRBV3-2), with 7 bases that match TRBD1. This CDR3 spans 14 amino acids. Unmatched junction bases numbered 7, after V lost 0 bases and J lost 9 bases. Per the germline V gene, CDR1 is LGHDT and CDR2 is YNNKEL (reference sequence). The CDR3 spells CASSQDLRGRSYTF. The CDR3 bases are TGTGCCAGCAGCCAAGATCTGAGGGGGCGTAGCTACACCTTC.

This chain joins TRBV30 and TRBJ1-6, with D maybe TRBD1 (6 bases). The length of the CDR3 is 16 residues. Germline V gives CDR1 GTSNPN, CDR2 SVGIG (reference sequence). V was cut by 0 bases and J by 7 bases, with 16 bases left in between. The DNA for the CDR3 is TGTGCCTGGAGTGTACCCCCCCTAGGGGGAAATTCACCCCTCCACTTT. This sequence encodes CAWSVPPLGGNSPLHF.

V and J are TRBV5-1 and TRBJ2-5, with D possibly matching TRBD2 (6 bases). V lost 4 bases, J lost 2 bases, and 9 bases lay in between. Germline-derived CDR1 and CDR2 are SGHRS and YFSETQ. CDR3 length equals 13 residues. DNA of the CDR3: TGCGCCAGCAGCCTAAGCGGGCAAGAGACCCAGTACTTC. It yields the protein CASSLSGQETQYF.

This chain connects TRBV27 to TRBJ1-6; D may be TRBD1 (5 bases). The CDR3 runs 17 residues. Germline V gene data show CDR1 as MNHEY and CDR2 as SMNVEV (reference sequence). Trimming took 3 bases from V and 9 from J, leaving 21 bases between them. CDR3 loop: CASSLRTFGGDGSPLHF. The DNA of the CDR3 is TGTGCCAGCAGTTTGAGGACCTTCGGGGGGGACGGTTCACCCCTCCACTTT.

This rearrangement joins TRBV30 to TRBJ2-2, with D hard to call. Looked up from germline, CDR1 is GTSNPN and CDR2 is SVGIG (reference sequence). V was trimmed by 0 bases and J by 3 bases, leaving 8 bases between them. The CDR3 covers 14 residues. The CDR3 DNA reads as TGTGCCTGGAGTGTGACTTCCTACACCGGGGAGCTGTTTTTT. Amino acid sequence: CAWSVTSYTGELFF.